The next 12 T cell receptor beta chains were all read from a single sample in a study of CD8 T cells in Susac syndrome. An input of about 0.5 to 1 ug of RNA was subjected to reverse transcription using random hexamers. TCRdb reanalysed the immunoSEQ multiplex PCR reads using MiXCR and keeps one entry per CDR3 protein. Here the sample spans about 300,000 distinct CDR3 sequences, about 91% being singletons. Sequenced input: CD4+ T cells from PBMCs. Every receptor here comes from a human donor with multiple sclerosis.

The V and J genes are TRBV7-9 and TRBJ2-5; the D gene could be TRBD1 or TRBD2 (6 bases each). CDR3 length: 16 residues. The germline gives CDR1 SEHNR, CDR2 FQNEAQ (reference sequence). V dropped 6 bases and J dropped 4 bases, with 21 bases sitting between them. The CDR3 DNA is TGTGCCAGCAGAGGAAGGGGGGCCCCCGGGAGAGAGACCCAGTACTTC. Translating it yields CASRGRGAPGRETQYF.

The chain is built from TRBV24-1 and TRBJ2-3; D remains ambiguous. Germline V gene sequence: CDR1 KGHDR, CDR2 SFDVKD. V was pared by 10 bases and J by 4 bases, with 14 bases between. The CDR3 totals 13 residues. For the CDR3, the DNA is TGTGCCACTCGAGCGTCCCCAGCAGATACGCAGTATTTT. Translated, it gives CATRASPADTQYF.

The V and J genes are TRBV19 and TRBJ2-2; 8 bases map to TRBD1. Germline CDR1 is LNHDA and CDR2 is SQIVND (reference sequence). The V gene end was trimmed by 3 bases and the J gene end by 4 bases; junction bases not matched to a gene: 10. The CDR3 has 17 residues. CDR3 bases: TGTGCCAGTAGTATCCACTCGGCAGGGGGCGGCACCGGGGAGCTGTTTTTT. Its translation: CASSIHSAGGGTGELFF.

The chain recombines TRBV7-2 with TRBJ2-4; 12 nucleotides agree with TRBD2. V was clipped by 3 bases and J by 2 bases; unmatched bases: 2. The CDR3 extends over 16 amino acids. The germline V gene has CDR1 SGHTA and CDR2 FQGNSA. The CDR3 reads CASSFGLAGTKNIQYF. CDR3 DNA sequence: TGTGCCAGCAGCTTCGGACTAGCGGGGACCAAAAACATTCAGTACTTC.

The chain combines TRBV7-9 with TRBJ2-5; D is undetermined. Germline assignment: CDR1 SEHNR and CDR2 FQNEAQ (reference sequence). The CDR3 spans 15 residues. Trimming took off 1 base at V and 3 bases at J, with 12 bases between the two ends. The CDR3 DNA follows: TGTGCCAGCAGCTTAGAACGGAGCGACAAAGAGACCCAGTACTTC. It encodes CASSLERSDKETQYF.

CDR3 bases: TGTGCCAGCAGTCTATCCCAGGGAGGTTCTCAGCCCCAGCATTTT. It translates to CASSLSQGGSQPQHF. The J gene is TRBJ1-5, the V gene TRBV12-3 or TRBV12-4; the D gene is possibly TRBD1 (5 bases). V lost 5 bases and J 6 bases, leaving 17 bases between the germline ends. The CDR3 length is 15 residues.

The chain combines TRBV12-3 or TRBV12-4 with TRBJ1-5; D is undetermined. This CDR3 is built from 12 residues. Deletions cut 1 base from V and 6 bases from J, with 4 bases between. CDR3 bases: TGTGCCAGCAGTTTAGGGCTTCAGCCCCAGCATTTT. Translating gives CASSLGLQPQHF.

The chain joins TRBV30 to TRBJ2-4; no clear D gene. Deletions cut 4 bases from V and 0 bases from J, with 10 bases between. CDR3 length: 14 amino acids. CDR1 and CDR2 (germline): GTSNPN, SVGIG (reference sequence). The CDR3 protein is CAWTDGLAKNIQYF. The CDR3 coding sequence is TGTGCCTGGACAGACGGGCTAGCCAAAAACATTCAGTACTTC.

The chain has TRBV13 and TRBJ2-3; TRBD2 might be the D (6 bases). Trimming pared 1 base from V and 2 bases from J, leaving 19 bases between. CDR3 length: 18 residues. CDR1 and CDR2 (germline): PRHDT, FYEKMQ (reference sequence). CDR3 sequence: CASSLERYEEGVTDTQYF. CDR3 in DNA: TGTGCCAGCAGCTTAGAACGGTACGAGGAGGGCGTCACAGATACGCAGTATTTT.

V usage is TRBV7-2 and J usage is TRBJ1-3; D is unresolved. CDR1 SGHTA and CDR2 FQGNSA come from the germline V gene. The CDR3 is 15 residues long. V was clipped by 4 bases and J by 4 bases, with 14 bases between them. CDR3 sequence (DNA): TGTGCCAGCAGCTACGATACCGCCAGGGGAAACACCATATATTTT. Residues: CASSYDTARGNTIYF.

The chain carries TRBV3-1 and TRBJ2-1, with TRBD2 identical over 7 bases. The germline V gene has CDR1 LGHDT and CDR2 YNNKEL (reference sequence). Trimming took 6 bases from V and 4 from J; bases not matched to a gene: 9. This CDR3 contains 15 residues. CDR3 bases: TGTGCCAGCAGGCCAAGCGGGATATATTACAATGAGCAGTTCTTC. Protein sequence: CASRPSGIYYNEQFF.

V gene TRBV5-4 combines with J gene TRBJ1-2; D is possibly TRBD1 (5 bases). Germline V gene data show CDR1 as SGHNT and CDR2 as YYREEE (reference sequence). V lost 4 bases and J 5 bases, leaving 24 bases between the germline ends. The CDR3 length is 17 residues. CDR3 region: CASSPISVQGGGYGYTF. DNA of the CDR3: TGTGCCAGCAGCCCCATCTCCGTGCAGGGTGGGGGTTATGGCTACACCTTC.